These 14 T cell receptor beta chains were sequenced from one sample in a study of blood T cell repertoires in COVID-19. Sequencing was performed with immunoSEQ multiplex PCR; in TCRdb, only in-frame clones are kept and a portion is missing. The sample contains 250,000 to 350,000 clones, 87% of which appear only once. Sequencing was performed on PBMCs or T cells enriched from blood (not recorded which). The receptor set was obtained from a woman between 25 and 40 years old who had recovered from COVID-19.

This clone was counted once. The J gene is TRBJ1-6, the V gene TRBV6-1, with D perhaps matching TRBD1 (6 bases). The germline V gene encodes CDR1 MNHNS and CDR2 SASEGT. This CDR3 comprises 17 residues. V lost 2 bases, J lost 0 bases, and 11 bases lay in between. CDR3 protein: CASSELGGASYNSPLHF. In nucleotides, the CDR3 is TGTGCCAGCAGTGAATTGGGGGGGGCCTCCTATAATTCACCCCTCCACTTT.

This clone was counted only a few times. This chain connects TRBV11-2 to TRBJ1-1, with D possibly TRBD1 on 5 matching bases. Germline V CDR1 and CDR2: SGHAT, FQNNGV. V dropped 5 bases and J dropped 7 bases, with 17 bases sitting between them. There are 14 residues in the CDR3. In DNA, the CDR3 is TGTGCCAGCAGCATACCGGGCCCCGGGGGTGAAGCTTTCTTT. It specifies CASSIPGPGGEAFF.

The V gene is TRBV30, the J gene TRBJ1-6; TRBD1 aligns across 7 bases. Looked up from germline, CDR1 is GTSNPN and CDR2 is SVGIG (reference sequence). V was pared by 4 bases and J by 10 bases, with 13 bases of the junction left unmatched. CDR3 length equals 15 residues. CDR3 region: CAWISQGGFGSPLHF. In DNA, the CDR3 is TGTGCCTGGATCTCCCAGGGGGGTTTCGGCTCACCCCTCCACTTT.

The chain is built from TRBV19 and TRBJ2-1; TRBD1 matches 9 bases. Germline loops: CDR1 LNHDA, CDR2 SQIVND (reference sequence). Trimming took 4 bases from V and 8 from J; bases not matched to a gene: 18. The CDR3 is made up of 18 amino acids. Here the CDR3 reads CASSTLSLRDRVTHEQFF. The CDR3 bases are TGTGCCAGTAGTACCTTGTCACTCCGGGACAGGGTGACTCATGAGCAGTTCTTC.

The chain links TRBV27 to TRBJ1-2; D perhaps matches TRBD1 (5 bases). Looked up from germline, CDR1 is MNHEY and CDR2 is SMNVEV (reference sequence). The CDR3 length is 13 residues. Trimming pared 5 bases from V and 6 bases from J, leaving 13 bases between. CDR3: CASSPGRKDGYTF. In DNA, the CDR3 is TGTGCCAGCAGTCCAGGGAGGAAGGATGGCTACACCTTC.

This chain joins TRBV5-4 and TRBJ2-2, with TRBD1 as a possible D gene (5 bases). Germline-derived CDR1 and CDR2 are SGHNT and YYREEE (reference sequence). This CDR3 region has 16 residues. Trimming stripped 0 bases from V and 5 bases from J, with 14 bases between. CDR3 in DNA: TGTGCCAGCAGCTTGGCCGGCAGGGTAGGGACCGGGGAGCTGTTTTTT. Amino acids: CASSLAGRVGTGELFF.

The genes are TRBV10-3 and TRBJ2-7, with unresolved D. The CDR3 is made up of 13 amino acids. The V end was cut by 5 bases, the J end by 0 bases, with 8 bases between. Germline V gives CDR1 ENHRY, CDR2 SYGVKD. For the CDR3, the DNA is TGTGCCATCAGTCTTGACACCTCCTACGAGCAGTACTTC. Translation: CAISLDTSYEQYF.

Only one count was recorded for this clone. The chain is built from TRBV5-1 and TRBJ2-5, with D perhaps TRBD2 (5 bases). Germline V CDR1 and CDR2: SGHRS, YFSETQ. CDR3 length: 13 residues. Trimming removed 6 bases from V and 4 bases from J, with 13 bases in between. CDR3 residues: CASNWAGGETQYF. Written as DNA, the CDR3 is TGCGCCAGCAATTGGGCGGGTGGAGAGACCCAGTACTTC.

The chain combines TRBV4-2 with TRBJ1-3; TRBD1 matches 9 bases. CDR1 is LGHNA and CDR2 is YNFKEQ in the germline V gene. The junction had 5 bases not matched to a gene; V was cut back by 2 bases and J by 0 bases. The CDR3 runs to 17 residues. For the CDR3, the DNA is TGTGCCAGCAGCCAATTGCGGGACAGGGACTCTGGAAACACCATATATTTT. It encodes CASSQLRDRDSGNTIYF.

The V and J genes are TRBV6-4 and TRBJ1-5, with TRBD1 as a possible D gene (5 bases). This CDR3 has 13 residues. The germline gives CDR1 MRHNA, CDR2 SNTAGT. Trimming cost V 6 bases and J 3 bases, with 9 bases left between them. The CDR3 region has the DNA TGTGCCAGCAGCGCAGGGCTCAATCAGCCCCAGCATTTT. Translating it yields CASSAGLNQPQHF.

The chain combines TRBV7-8 with TRBJ2-2; 7 nucleotides align to TRBD2. The germline V gene has CDR1 SGHVS and CDR2 FQNEAQ. This CDR3 comprises 15 residues. The J segment lost 3 bases and the V segment lost 3 bases, leaving 4 bases of the junction unmatched. As DNA, the CDR3 is TGTGCCAGCAGCTTCCAGCGGGGTTACACCGGGGAGCTGTTTTTT. It translates to CASSFQRGYTGELFF. Together with reference TRBV7-8 and TRBJ2-2, the CDR3 gives the full variable domain: GAGVSQSPRYKVAKRGQDVALRCDPISGHVSLFWYQQALGQGPEFLTYFQNEAQLDKSGLPSDRFFAERPEGSVSTLKIQRTQQEDSAVYLCASSFQRGYTGELFFGEGSRLTVL.

The rearrangement joins TRBV27 to TRBJ1-2, with D perhaps TRBD1 (5 bases). The CDR3 has 11 amino acids. The V end was cut by 10 bases, the J end by 8 bases, with 14 bases between. Germline V gene lookup returns CDR1 MNHEY and CDR2 SMNVEV (reference sequence). CDR3 region: CATSGGWGYTF. As DNA, the CDR3 is TGTGCCACCTCGGGGGGGTGGGGCTACACCTTC.

The chain's CDR3 is CASNPTARGTDTQYF. In nucleotides, the CDR3 is TGTGCCAGCAACCCCACGGCCCGGGGCACAGATACGCAGTATTTT. The genes are TRBV27 and TRBJ2-3; D is uncertain. The germline gives CDR1 MNHEY, CDR2 SMNVEV (reference sequence). The ends were cut back, 7 bases at V and 1 base at J, with 15 bases in the middle. This CDR3 comprises 15 residues.

The genes are TRBV20-1 and TRBJ2-7; D call uncertain. Trimming removed 5 bases at V and 6 bases at J, with 11 bases between. The CDR3 is made up of 11 amino acids. CDR1 DFQATT and CDR2 SNEGSKA come from the germline V gene (reference sequence). CDR3 nucleotides: TGCAGTGCTGCGCCACTCGCCGAGCAGTACTTC. This gives the protein CSAAPLAEQYF.